What follows are 2 T cell receptor beta chains derived from one specimen sequenced in a study of blood T cell repertoires in COVID-19 (dated by TCRdb to the early 2020s). Receptor libraries were prepared by the immunoSEQ multiplex PCR assay. Drawn from immuneACCESS, this table holds only the in-frame rearrangements with V and J called that TCRdb kept. Clones are partly lost; checked studies trace under half to an unresolved V gene and leave the rest unexplained. For this sample there are about 300,000 clones; around 87% appear just once. About 1.2% of the sample is held by the ten biggest clonotypes. Sequencing was performed on peripheral blood. Every receptor here comes from a man between 65 and 85 years old with acute or convalescent COVID-19.

This chain connects TRBV2 to TRBJ2-7, with 9 bases aligning to TRBD1. V lost 4 bases, J lost 6 bases, and 4 bases stayed unmatched. This CDR3 spans 13 amino acids. The V gene's germline CDR1 is SNHLY and CDR2 FYNNEI. CDR3 in amino acids: CASSGGQGLEQYF. DNA of the CDR3: TGTGCCAGCAGTGGAGGACAGGGGCTCGAGCAGTACTTC. The variable domain in full, completed from reference TRBV2 and TRBJ2-7, reads EPEVTQTPSHQVTQMGQEVILRCVPISNHLYFYWYRQILGQKVEFLVSFYNNEISEKSEIFDDQFSVERPDGSNFTLKIRSTKLEDSAMYFCASSGGQGLEQYFGPGTRLTVT.

V is TRBV4-2 and J is TRBJ2-3; D is uncertain. CDR3 length equals 13 residues. V lost 0 bases and J lost 5, with 6 bases in between. CDR1 and CDR2 from the germline V gene are LGHNA and YNFKEQ. The CDR3 is CASSQDRIDTQYF. CDR3 in DNA: TGTGCCAGCAGCCAAGATCGTATAGATACGCAGTATTTT.